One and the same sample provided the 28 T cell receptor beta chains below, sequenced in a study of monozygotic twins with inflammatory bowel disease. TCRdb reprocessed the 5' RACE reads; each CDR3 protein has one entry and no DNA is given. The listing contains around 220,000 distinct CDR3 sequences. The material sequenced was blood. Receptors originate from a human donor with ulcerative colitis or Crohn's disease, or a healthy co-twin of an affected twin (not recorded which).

The CDR3 is CASSRVLLAGGGYEQYF. The rearrangement links TRBV3-1 to TRBJ2-7; TCRdb's D gene call, TRBD2, goes unchecked for lack of DNA. From germline, CDR1 is LGHDT and CDR2 YNNKEL (reference sequence). This CDR3 spans 17 amino acids.

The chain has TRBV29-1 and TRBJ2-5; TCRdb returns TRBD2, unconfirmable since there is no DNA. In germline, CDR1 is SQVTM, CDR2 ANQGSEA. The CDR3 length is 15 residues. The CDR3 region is CSVDPRTSGGGTQYF.

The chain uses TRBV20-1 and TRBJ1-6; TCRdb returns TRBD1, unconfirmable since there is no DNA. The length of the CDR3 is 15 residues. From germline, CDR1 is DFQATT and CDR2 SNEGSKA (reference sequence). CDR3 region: CSARDRGIYNSPLHF.

This CDR3 is CASRQRGVNTEAFF. The V and J genes are TRBV27 and TRBJ1-1; TCRdb designates TRBD1, a call that cannot be tested without DNA. CDR1 MNHEY and CDR2 SMNVEV come from the germline V gene (reference sequence). This CDR3 is 14 amino acids long.

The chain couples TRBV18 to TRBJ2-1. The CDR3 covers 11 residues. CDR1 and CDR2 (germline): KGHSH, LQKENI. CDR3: CASSPAEMEFF.

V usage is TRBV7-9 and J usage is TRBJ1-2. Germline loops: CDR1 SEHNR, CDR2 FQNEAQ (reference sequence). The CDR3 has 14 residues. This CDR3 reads CASSLAGTLDGYTF.

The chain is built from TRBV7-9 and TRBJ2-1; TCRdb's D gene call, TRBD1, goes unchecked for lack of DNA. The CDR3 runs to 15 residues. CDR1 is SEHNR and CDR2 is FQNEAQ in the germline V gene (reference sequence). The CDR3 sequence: CASSLAEGQNNEQFF. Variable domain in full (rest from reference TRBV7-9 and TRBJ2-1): DTGVSQNPRHKITKRGQNVTFRCDPISEHNRLYWYRQTLGQGPEFLTYFQNEAQLEKSRLLSDRFSAERPKGSFSTLEIQRTEQGDSAMYLCASSLAEGQNNEQFFGPGTRLTVL.

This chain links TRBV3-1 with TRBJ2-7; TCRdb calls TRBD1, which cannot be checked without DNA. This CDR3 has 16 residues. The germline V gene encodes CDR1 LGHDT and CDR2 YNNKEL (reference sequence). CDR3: CASSLVGDRYGEEQYF.

CDR3 protein: CASSPLPGLQNYGYTF. The chain couples TRBV18 to TRBJ1-2. The CDR3 has 16 residues. CDR1 and CDR2 (germline): KGHSH, LQKENI. Full variable domain (missing parts from reference TRBV18 and TRBJ1-2): NAGVMQNPRHLVRRRGQEARLRCSPMKGHSHVYWYRQLPEEGLKFMVYLQKENIIDESGMPKERFSAEFPKEGPSILRIQQVVRGDSAAYFCASSPLPGLQNYGYTFGSGTRLTVV.

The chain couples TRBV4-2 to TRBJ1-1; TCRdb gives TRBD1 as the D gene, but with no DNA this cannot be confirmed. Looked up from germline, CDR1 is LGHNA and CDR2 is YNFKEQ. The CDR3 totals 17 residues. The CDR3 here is CASSHSASGQLNTEAFF.

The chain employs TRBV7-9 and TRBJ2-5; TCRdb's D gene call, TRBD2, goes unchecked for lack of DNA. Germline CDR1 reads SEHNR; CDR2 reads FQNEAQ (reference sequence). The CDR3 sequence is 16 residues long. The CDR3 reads CASSLVGTSGEETQYF.

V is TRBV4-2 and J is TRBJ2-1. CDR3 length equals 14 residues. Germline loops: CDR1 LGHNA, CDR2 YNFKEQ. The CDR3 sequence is CASSQDWIGKEQFF.

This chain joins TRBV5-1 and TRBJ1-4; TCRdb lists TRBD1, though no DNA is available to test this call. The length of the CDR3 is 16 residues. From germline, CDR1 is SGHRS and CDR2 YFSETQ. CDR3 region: CASSYQGTGGGEKLFF. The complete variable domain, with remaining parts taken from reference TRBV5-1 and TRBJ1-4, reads KAGVTQTPRYLIKTRGQQVTLSCSPISGHRSVSWYQQTPGQGLQFLFEYFSETQRNKGNFPGRFSGRQFSNSRSEMNVSTLELGDSALYLCASSYQGTGGGEKLFFGSGTQLSVL.

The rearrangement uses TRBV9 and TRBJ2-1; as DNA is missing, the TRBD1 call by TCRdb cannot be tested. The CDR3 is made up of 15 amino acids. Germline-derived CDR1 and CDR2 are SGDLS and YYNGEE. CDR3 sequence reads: CASSVDGTEYNEQFF.

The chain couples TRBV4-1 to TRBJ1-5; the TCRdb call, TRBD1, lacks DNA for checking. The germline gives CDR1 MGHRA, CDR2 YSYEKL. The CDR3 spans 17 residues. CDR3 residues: CASSQVPGGENNQPQHF.

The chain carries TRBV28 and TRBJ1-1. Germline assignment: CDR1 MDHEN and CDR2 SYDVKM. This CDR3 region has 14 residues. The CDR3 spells CASGRRSPNNEAFF. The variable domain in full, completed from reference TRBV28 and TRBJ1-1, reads DVKVTQSSRYLVKRTGEKVFLECVQDMDHENMFWYRQDPGLGLRLIYFSYDVKMKEKGDIPEGYSVSREKKERFSLILESASTNQTSMYLCASGRRSPNNEAFFGQGTRLTVV.

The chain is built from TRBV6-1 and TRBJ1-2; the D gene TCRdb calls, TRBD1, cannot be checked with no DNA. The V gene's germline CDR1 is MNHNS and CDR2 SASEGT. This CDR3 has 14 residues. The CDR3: CASTPSPADYGYTF.

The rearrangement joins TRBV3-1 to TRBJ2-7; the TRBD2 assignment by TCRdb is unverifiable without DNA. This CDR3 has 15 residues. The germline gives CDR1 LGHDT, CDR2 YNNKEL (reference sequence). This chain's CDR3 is CASSQDIGTSNEQYF.

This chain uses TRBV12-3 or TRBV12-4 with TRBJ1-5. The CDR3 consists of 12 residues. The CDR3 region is CASTSFNQPQHF.

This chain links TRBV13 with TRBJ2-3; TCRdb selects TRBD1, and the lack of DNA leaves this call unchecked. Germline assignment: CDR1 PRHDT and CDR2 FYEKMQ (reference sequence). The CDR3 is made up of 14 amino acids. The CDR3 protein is CASSALSEPDTQYF. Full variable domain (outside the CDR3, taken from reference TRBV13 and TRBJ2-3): AAGVIQSPRHLIKEKRETATLKCYPIPRHDTVYWYQQGPGQDPQFLISFYEKMQSDKGSIPDRFSAQQFSDYHSELNMSSLELGDSALYFCASSALSEPDTQYFGPGTRLTVL.

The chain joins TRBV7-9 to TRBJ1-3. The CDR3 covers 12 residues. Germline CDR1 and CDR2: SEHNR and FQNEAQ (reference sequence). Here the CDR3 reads CASSLVTDTIYF.

The CDR3 is CAISPSDGAQPQHF. The chain employs TRBV10-3 and TRBJ1-5. The CDR3 covers 14 residues. CDR1 ENHRY and CDR2 SYGVKD come from the germline V gene.

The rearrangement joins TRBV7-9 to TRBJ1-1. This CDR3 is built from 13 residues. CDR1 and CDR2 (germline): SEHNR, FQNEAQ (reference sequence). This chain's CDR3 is CASSLILATEAFF.

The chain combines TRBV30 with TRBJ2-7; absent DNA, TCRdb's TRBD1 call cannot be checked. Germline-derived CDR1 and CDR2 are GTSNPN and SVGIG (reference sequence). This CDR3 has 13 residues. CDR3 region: CAWSADRDYEQYF.

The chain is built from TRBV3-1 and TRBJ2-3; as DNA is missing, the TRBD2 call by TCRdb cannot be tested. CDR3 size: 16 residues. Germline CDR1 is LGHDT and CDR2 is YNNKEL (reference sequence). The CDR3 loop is CASSPGTSGRTDTQYF.

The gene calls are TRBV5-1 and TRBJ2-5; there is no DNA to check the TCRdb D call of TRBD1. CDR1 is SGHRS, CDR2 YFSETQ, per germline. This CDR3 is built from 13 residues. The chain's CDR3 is CASSDTGRETQYF.

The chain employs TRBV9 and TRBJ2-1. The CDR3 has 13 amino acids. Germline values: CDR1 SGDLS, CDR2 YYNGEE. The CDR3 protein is CASSAYSSDEQFF.

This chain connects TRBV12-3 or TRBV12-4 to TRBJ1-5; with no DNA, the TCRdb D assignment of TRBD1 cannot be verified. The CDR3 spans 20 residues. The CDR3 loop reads CASSLLGQGGSGGVNQPQHF.